This T cell receptor (beta chain) appears in the sequencing data of a study of CD8+CD57+ T cells in acquired aplastic anemia. Study at large: DNA from sorted CD4+ and CD8+ cells averaged about 3.2 ug. Study results and limitations: Roughly 29 was the count of CD8+ CDR3 sequences that patients shared with controls.

The TCR beta profiling, which covered VDJ combination and CDR3 sequence, was carried out using genomic DNA as the template. TCRdb reprocessed the reads via MiXCR and lists one record per CDR3 protein. The data contain under 200,000 distinct CDR3 sequences, 50% to 75% of them singletons. This clonotype was counted a single time. Its antigen remains unknown. From germline, CDR1 is KGHDR and CDR2 SFDVKD. The CDR3 is 13 amino acids. V trimming: 2 bases; J trimming: 9 bases; junction bases outside the gene matches: 3. This TCR was recovered from a human donor in good health. Sequences were obtained from sorted CD4+, CD8+, or CD8+CD57+ T cells (not recorded which) from PBMCs. The chain employs TRBV24-1 and TRBJ2-1; the match to TRBD2 covers 7 bases. CDR3 in amino acids: CATSDWGGSEQFF. The CDR3 region has the DNA TGTGCCACCAGTGATTGGGGGGGGAGTGAGCAGTTCTTC.